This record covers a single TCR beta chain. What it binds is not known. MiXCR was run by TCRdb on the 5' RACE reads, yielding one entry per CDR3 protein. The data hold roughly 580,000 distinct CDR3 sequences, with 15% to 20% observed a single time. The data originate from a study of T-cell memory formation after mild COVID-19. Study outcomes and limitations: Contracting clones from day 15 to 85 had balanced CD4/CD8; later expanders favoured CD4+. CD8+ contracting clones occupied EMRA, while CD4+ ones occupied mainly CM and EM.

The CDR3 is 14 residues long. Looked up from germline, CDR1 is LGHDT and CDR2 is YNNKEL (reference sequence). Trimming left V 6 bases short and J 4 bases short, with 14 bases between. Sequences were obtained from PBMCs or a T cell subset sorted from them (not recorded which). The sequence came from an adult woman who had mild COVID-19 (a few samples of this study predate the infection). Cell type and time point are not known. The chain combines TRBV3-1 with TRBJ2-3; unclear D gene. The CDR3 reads CASRGERMADTQYF. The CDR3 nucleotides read TGTGCCAGCAGGGGCGAAAGGATGGCAGATACGCAGTATTTT.